This T cell receptor beta chain originates from a study of cytotoxic CD8 clonotypes in ibrutinib-treated CLL. Study-level background: Once patients had received a median about eleven months of treatment, range 6 to 36, response samples were obtained. The average sample held roughly 250,000 productive templates and 85,000 to 100,000 productive rearrangements.

A word on this clone: Its antigen remains unknown.

Generated by immunoSEQ multiplex PCR, the TCRdb table keeps only in-frame clones and is missing some. Here the sample spans thousands of clones, 82% being singletons. Findings of the study overall: T-cell clonality at baseline went above that of age-matched healthy donors and rose and fell with circulating CD8+ T-cell counts.

The TCR originated in a human donor with chronic lymphocytic leukemia. The input for sequencing was PBMCs, taken before ibrutinib treatment.

The CDR3 protein is CASSTGGHETQYF. Here the CDR3 DNA reads TGTGCCAGTAGTACGGGGGGCCATGAGACCCAGTACTTC. This chain connects TRBV19 to TRBJ2-5; D is possibly TRBD2 (7 bases). CDR1 is LNHDA, CDR2 SQIVND, per germline (reference sequence). The V end lost 4 bases, the J end lost 5 bases, and 11 bases lay between the germline ends. This CDR3 spans 13 amino acids.